This TCR beta chain was captured by sequencing in a study of blood T cell repertoires in COVID-19. Across the study: Some COVID-19 samples were acute and others convalescent; all came from the United States, Italy and Spain.

CDR3 length: 15 residues. Trimming at V came to 5 bases and at J to 4 bases, leaving 11 bases not matched to a gene. Germline CDR1 and CDR2: SQVTM and ANQGSEA. The data were produced by immunoSEQ multiplex PCR, yet TCRdb's version contains in-frame clones alone and is incomplete. The data show 40,000 or so clones, about 70% seen once. This TCR derives from an elderly man with acute or convalescent COVID-19. The sequencing sample was made of peripheral blood. This chain connects TRBV29-1 to TRBJ2-3; 8 bases line up with TRBD1. Written as DNA, the CDR3 is TGCAGCGTTATACAGGGGGGCGTACAACCAGATACGCAGTATTTT. It yields the protein CSVIQGGVQPDTQYF.